These T cell receptor beta chains were read from a single sample in a study of blood T cell repertoires in COVID-19. The repertoire was sequenced with immunoSEQ multiplex PCR; TCRdb's copy has only in-frame clones and lacks some. The sample carries some 260,000 clones, under 90% recorded once. The sample comprised peripheral blood. These receptors all come from a woman younger than 35 with acute or convalescent COVID-19. CDR3s include the opening cysteine and the closing phenylalanine or tryptophan. The D gene is left open where the match is weak. Size tells how often a clone was seen (once, few, many) or the class of an expanded clone, and some rows leave it out.

j_gene	abundance	v_gene	d_gene	CDR3aa	CDR3nt
TRBJ1-4	NA	TRBV6-2/TRBV6-3	TRBD1	CASSSPGTGLEKLFF	TGTGCCAGCAGTTCCCCCGGGACAGGGCTTGAAAAACTGTTTTTT
TRBJ2-2	NA	TRBV30	NA	CAWSVRDRVHGELFF	TGTGCCTGGAGTGTGAGGGATAGGGTCCACGGGGAGCTGTTTTTT
TRBJ1-2	NA	TRBV15	TRBD1	CATSRGDRGSDYGYTF	TGTGCCACCAGCAGAGGCGACAGGGGCTCGGACTATGGCTACACCTTC
TRBJ1-1	NA	TRBV3-1/TRBV3-2	NA	CASRPGGGTEAFF	TGTGCCAGCAGACCCGGGGGGGGCACTGAAGCTTTCTTT
TRBJ1-5	NA	TRBV6-2/TRBV6-3	TRBD1	CASSKPTDRGNQPQHF	TGTGCCAGCAGTAAACCGACCGACAGGGGCAATCAGCCCCAGCATTTT
TRBJ2-1	NA	TRBV18	NA	CATMGGGQTDEQFF	TGTGCCACCATGGGTGGGGGCCAGACGGATGAGCAGTTCTTC
TRBJ1-3	few	TRBV6-5	NA	CASRRSHFSGNTIYF	TGTGCCAGCAGGAGAAGTCACTTCTCTGGAAACACCATATATTTT
TRBJ1-4	NA	TRBV29-1	NA	CSAGDTHNEKLFF	TGCAGCGCGGGGGACACCCATAATGAAAAACTGTTTTTT
TRBJ1-2	NA	TRBV3-1/TRBV3-2	NA	CASSQAVYGYTF	TGTGCCAGCAGCCAAGCAGTCTATGGCTACACCTTC
TRBJ2-3	NA	TRBV15	NA	CATSRAGGTDTQYF	TGTGCCACCAGCAGAGCGGGAGGCACAGATACGCAGTATTTT
TRBJ1-6	NA	TRBV27	NA	CASSLYPNSYNSPLHF	TGTGCCAGCAGTTTATATCCAAACTCCTATAATTCACCCCTCCACTTT
TRBJ1-1	NA	TRBV10-3	NA	CAISRRGETEAFF	TGTGCCATCAGTCGTAGAGGCGAGACTGAAGCTTTCTTT
TRBJ2-7	NA	TRBV3-1/TRBV3-2	NA	CASSEDGLYEQYF	TGTGCCAGCAGCGAGGACGGACTCTACGAGCAGTACTTC
TRBJ2-2	once	TRBV6-5	TRBD2	CASSYGTSGTGELFF	TGTGCCAGCAGTTACGGGACTAGCGGGACCGGGGAGCTGTTTTTT
TRBJ1-5	NA	TRBV27	NA	CASSLTGPQPQHF	TGTGCCAGCAGCCTAACAGGGCCTCAGCCCCAGCATTTT
TRBJ1-3	NA	TRBV5-1	NA	CASSPAGSGNTIYF	TGCGCCAGCAGCCCCGCGGGCTCTGGAAACACCATATATTTT
TRBJ1-6	NA	TRBV27	TRBD1	CASSQARDRMSSPLHF	TGTGCCAGCAGTCAAGCCCGGGACAGGATGAGTTCACCCCTCCACTTT
TRBJ2-1	NA	TRBV27	TRBD2	CASNLIPGLAGVTEQFF	TGTGCCAGCAACCTCATCCCGGGACTAGCGGGAGTAACTGAGCAGTTCTTC
TRBJ1-2	NA	TRBV10-3	TRBD1	CANSRWSRDRGKHYGYTF	TGTGCCAACTCACGCTGGTCCCGGGACAGGGGTAAACACTATGGCTACACCTTC
TRBJ1-2	NA	TRBV28	TRBD1	CASSLSAGGDYGYTF	TGTGCCAGCAGTTTATCGGCAGGGGGCGACTATGGCTACACCTTC
TRBJ2-3	NA	TRBV24-1	TRBD1	CATSEPRGQHTDTQYF	TGTGCCACCAGTGAGCCCCGGGGACAGCACACAGATACGCAGTATTTT
TRBJ2-5	NA	TRBV7-2	TRBD2	CASSFSGRGQETQYF	TGTGCCAGCAGCTTCAGCGGGCGGGGGCAAGAGACCCAGTACTTC
TRBJ2-1	few	TRBV18	TRBD1	CASSPGDRMYNEQFF	TGTGCCAGCTCACCAGGGGACAGGATGTACAATGAGCAGTTCTTC
TRBJ2-1	NA	TRBV6-2/TRBV6-3	NA	CASSYLIERDNEQFF	TGTGCCAGCAGTTACCTAATCGAGCGGGACAATGAGCAGTTCTTC
TRBJ1-4	NA	TRBV28	NA	CASSLFGRVDEKLFF	TGTGCCAGCAGTTTATTCGGCAGGGTCGATGAAAAACTGTTTTTT
TRBJ1-5	NA	TRBV19	TRBD1	CASSMGQGKGSNQPQHF	TGTGCCAGTAGTATGGGACAGGGGAAGGGGAGCAATCAGCCCCAGCATTTT
TRBJ2-5	NA	TRBV5-1	TRBD2	CASGRTSRGEETQYF	TGCGCCAGCGGACGGACTAGCCGGGGGGAAGAGACCCAGTACTTC
TRBJ1-4	NA	TRBV3-1/TRBV3-2	NA	CASSPYPPRETNEKLFF	TGTGCCAGCAGTCCCTACCCCCCCAGGGAAACTAATGAAAAACTGTTTTTT
TRBJ2-2	few	TRBV11-3	TRBD1	CASSPGQGSSVGELFF	TGTGCCAGCAGCCCGGGACAGGGGTCCTCCGTCGGGGAGCTGTTTTTT
TRBJ2-3	NA	TRBV4-3	TRBD1	CASSQEGQRADTQYF	TGCGCCAGCAGCCAAGAGGGACAGAGGGCGGATACGCAGTATTTT
TRBJ2-7	NA	TRBV5-1	NA	CASSRDSYEQYF	TGCGCCAGCAGCCGAGACAGCTACGAGCAGTACTTC
TRBJ2-3	NA	TRBV6-2/TRBV6-3	NA	CASSSGGPTDTQYF	TGTGCCAGCAGCTCCGGGGGACCCACAGATACGCAGTATTTT
TRBJ2-3	NA	TRBV11-2	TRBD2	CASSLEGLAGVSDTQYF	TGTGCCAGCAGCTTAGAAGGGTTAGCGGGAGTTTCAGATACGCAGTATTTT
TRBJ1-2	NA	TRBV27	NA	CASSFLGTIDNYGYTF	TGTGCCAGCAGTTTTCTTGGCACAATCGATAACTATGGCTACACCTTC
TRBJ2-3	NA	TRBV19	TRBD2	CASSILAGATDTQYF	TGTGCCAGTAGTATCCTAGCGGGAGCAACAGATACGCAGTATTTT
TRBJ2-7	NA	TRBV5-5	TRBD2	CASRYNTRGEGYEQYF	TGTGCCAGCAGATATAACACCCGGGGGGAGGGCTACGAGCAGTACTTC
TRBJ1-2	NA	TRBV30	NA	CAWSVFVGYYGYTF	TGTGCCTGGAGTGTATTCGTCGGGTACTATGGCTACACCTTC
TRBJ1-1	NA	TRBV2	NA	CASSAQGNTEAFF	TGTGCCAGCAGTGCGCAGGGGAACACTGAAGCTTTCTTT
TRBJ2-3	NA	TRBV28	NA	CASSLSISGPSTDTQYF	TGTGCCAGCAGTTTAAGCATAAGCGGGCCGAGCACAGATACGCAGTATTTT
TRBJ2-1	NA	TRBV27	TRBD2	CASSLLGLAGYNEQFF	TGTGCCAGCAGTTTATTAGGGCTAGCGGGATACAATGAGCAGTTCTTC
TRBJ1-4	NA	TRBV25-1	TRBD1	CASCPGTGDYEKLFF	TGTGCCAGCTGTCCCGGGACAGGGGACTACGAAAAACTGTTTTTT
TRBJ2-7	NA	TRBV4-1	NA	CASSQDLGRSYEQYF	TGCGCCAGCAGCCAAGATCTGGGGAGGTCGTACGAGCAGTACTTC
TRBJ1-1	NA	TRBV5-4	TRBD1	CASSPSRDRAEAFF	TGTGCCAGCAGTCCAAGCCGGGACAGAGCTGAAGCTTTCTTT
TRBJ1-5	few	TRBV28	NA	CASSLGAGYSNQPQHF	TGTGCCAGCAGTTTAGGGGCGGGGTATAGCAATCAGCCCCAGCATTTT
TRBJ2-5	NA	TRBV27	TRBD2	CASSLRGAGGETQYF	TGTGCCAGCAGTTTACGCGGGGCGGGGGGAGAGACCCAGTACTTC
TRBJ2-2	NA	TRBV3-1/TRBV3-2	TRBD2	CASSQDPGLVGTGELFF	TGTGCCAGCAGCCAAGACCCGGGACTAGTTGGCACTGGGGAGCTGTTTTTT
TRBJ1-5	many	TRBV4-3	TRBD1	CASSQDPGGRQPQHF	TGCGCCAGCAGCCAAGACCCAGGGGGCCGGCAGCCCCAGCATTTT
TRBJ2-3	many	TRBV7-3	NA	CASSLASGERTDTQYF	TGTGCCAGCAGCTTAGCCTCAGGGGAAAGGACAGATACGCAGTATTTT
TRBJ1-5	once	TRBV2	TRBD1	CATQGDRRSQPQHF	TGTGCCACCCAGGGGGACAGGAGGTCTCAGCCCCAGCATTTT
TRBJ2-2	NA	TRBV7-9	NA	CASPPVGGAPAGELFF	TGTGCCAGCCCCCCCGTAGGGGGAGCTCCCGCCGGGGAGCTGTTTTTT
TRBJ2-7	NA	TRBV7-2	TRBD1	CASSVKGQYYEQYF	TGTGCCAGCAGCGTCAAGGGACAGTACTACGAGCAGTACTTC
TRBJ2-7	NA	TRBV5-8	TRBD2	CASSAQGLIYEQYF	TGTGCCAGCAGCGCTCAGGGACTAATCTACGAGCAGTACTTC
TRBJ1-4	NA	TRBV19	NA	CASRTGSTNEKLFF	TGTGCCAGTAGAACAGGTTCAACTAATGAAAAACTGTTTTTT
TRBJ2-7	NA	TRBV5-5	NA	CASSIDGSSYEQYF	TGTGCCAGCAGCATAGACGGGAGCTCCTACGAGCAGTACTTC
TRBJ2-1	NA	TRBV7-2	TRBD2	CASSLGLAGGLPQFF	TGTGCCAGCAGCTTGGGACTAGCGGGAGGCTTGCCGCAGTTCTTC